This TCR beta chain derives from a study of blood T cell repertoires in COVID-19. Study-level information: The samples span acute and convalescent COVID-19 from the United States, Italy and Spain. T cells, B-cell-depleted T cells, or PBMCs provided the cDNA or gDNA that served as material.

Those enrolled, adults aged about 18 to 89 years, came from 24 US areas. Donors were grouped by their self-reported clinical history. TCRdb's copy holds only in-frame clones and misses some; the assay was immunoSEQ multiplex PCR. The data show about 200,000 clones, with about 82% seen just once and around 6% held by the top ten. The V and J ends lost 1 base and 7 bases respectively, with 17 bases between them. The CDR3 spans 16 residues. Germline-derived CDR1 and CDR2 are SGHDN and FVKESK. V gene TRBV14 combines with J gene TRBJ2-1; possibly TRBD2 for D (6 bases). The receptor was derived from a man between 40 and 49 years old with acute COVID-19. Specimen: PBMCs or T cells enriched from blood (not recorded which). CDR3 nucleotide sequence: TGTGCCAGCAGCCAAGTCTATGTTCTCGCGGGGAATGAGCAGTTCTTC. Protein sequence: CASSQVYVLAGNEQFF.